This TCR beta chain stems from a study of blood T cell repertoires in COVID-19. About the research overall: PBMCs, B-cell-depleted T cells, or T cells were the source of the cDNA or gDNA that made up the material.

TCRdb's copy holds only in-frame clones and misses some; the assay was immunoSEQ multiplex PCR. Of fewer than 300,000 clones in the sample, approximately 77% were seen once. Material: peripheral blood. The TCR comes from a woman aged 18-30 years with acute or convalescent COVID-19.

CDR3: CASRTSGSRETQYF. The CDR3 DNA sequence: TGTGCCAGTAGAACTAGCGGGAGTCGAGAGACCCAGTACTTC. The rearrangement links TRBV19 to TRBJ2-5, with 11 bases identical to TRBD2. CDR1 LNHDA and CDR2 SQIVND come from the germline V gene (reference sequence). The trim removed 6 bases at V and 4 bases at J, leaving 4 bases unmatched. This CDR3 has 14 amino acids. Based on the CDR3 plus reference TRBV19 and TRBJ2-5, the full variable domain is DGGITQSPKYLFRKEGQNVTLSCEQNLNHDAMYWYRQDPGQGLRLIYYSQIVNDFQKGDIAEGYSVSREKKESFPLTVTSAQKNPTAFYLCASRTSGSRETQYFGPGTRLLVL.